This T cell receptor (beta chain) was identified during a study of human T cells and chemical hapten exposure. This clonotype has a count of ten or more. Antigen specificity is unknown. Individual cDNA molecules had unique molecular identifiers attached to them by the library. TCRdb fed the RACE reads into MiXCR, producing one record per CDR3 protein. The sample lists 75,000 to 100,000 distinct CDR3 sequences, 7.5% to 10% occurring once. General study results and limits: Patch test score was positively correlated with the counts of TCRs that had expanded at PT1.

Germline V lookup: CDR1 SQVTM, CDR2 ANQGSEA. This CDR3 has 15 amino acids. With 7 bases removed from V and 6 bases from J, the gap between germline ends came to 21 bases. Time point specified: patch test 2, 6 weeks after DPC sensitization. Treatment in this sample: therapeutic diphenylcyclopropenone sensitization with weekly scalp DPC. Someone pulled total RNA out of unfractionated whole blood. Sequenced here: whole blood, sampled in connection with sensitization to the hapten diphenylcyclopropenone (DPC). The origin of this receptor is a woman aged 40 to 50 with alopecia areata. Some clones in this sample may be carry-over from other donors' samples. V usage is TRBV29-1 and J usage is TRBJ2-2; a weak D match, TRBD1 (6 bases). The CDR3 region has the DNA TGCAGCGCTTTGAGAGTTCAGGGGACCCCCGGGGAGCTGTTTTTT. As protein: CSALRVQGTPGELFF.